This T cell receptor beta chain was sequenced for a study of T cell responses to AZD1222 COVID-19 vaccine. Comment on this clone: Its antigen is unknown.

Findings of the study overall: Vaccine-related CD4 TCRs covered spike, predominating at 160-218 and 743-854. The number of AZD1222 recipients seropositive at baseline was only five or six.

Second-dose recipients at about 4 or about 12 weeks were treated as one pooled group. The CDR3 consists of 13 residues. The germline gives CDR1 SGHTA, CDR2 FQGTGA. V dropped 2 bases and J dropped 4 bases, with 8 bases sitting between them. The repertoire was sequenced with immunoSEQ multiplex PCR; TCRdb's copy has only in-frame clones and lacks some. The sample lists fewer than 150,000 clones, approximately 86% occurring once. The V and J genes are TRBV7-3 and TRBJ2-5; D is perhaps TRBD1 or TRBD2 (6 bases each). The input for sequencing was peripheral blood, taken 28 days after the second AZD1222 dose. The sequence came from an adult who received the AZD1222 COVID-19 vaccine. The CDR3 spells CASSLGGGETQYF. CDR3 nucleotides: TGTGCCAGCAGCTTAGGAGGGGGAGAGACCCAGTACTTC.